Presented here are 22 T cell receptor beta chains from one specimen sequenced in a study of blood T cell repertoires in COVID-19. Profiled with immunoSEQ multiplex PCR; TCRdb holds only in-frame clones, not every one. This sample has about 80,000 clones, with approximately 88% found just once. Sequencing input: peripheral blood. The receptor source for this set is a woman of 80 years or more with acute or convalescent COVID-19.

This clone occurred once. The V gene is TRBV20-1, the J gene TRBJ2-1, with D tentatively TRBD2 (6 bases). Germline CDR1 is DFQATT and CDR2 is SNEGSKA (reference sequence). The CDR3 totals 16 residues. Trimming left V 3 bases short and J 1 base short, with 16 bases between. Here the CDR3 DNA reads TGCAGTGCTAGTTCGGCGGGACGAGCTTCCTACAATGAGCAGTTCTTC. It yields the protein CSASSAGRASYNEQFF.

The V and J genes are TRBV19 and TRBJ2-1, with D tentatively TRBD2 (6 bases). The length of the CDR3 is 13 residues. V lost 6 bases and J 5 bases, leaving 11 bases between the germline ends. The germline gives CDR1 LNHDA, CDR2 SQIVND (reference sequence). The CDR3 reads CASRGTGDNEQFF. The CDR3 DNA follows: TGTGCCAGTAGGGGGACGGGAGACAATGAGCAGTTCTTC.

The J gene is TRBJ1-2, the V gene TRBV19, with TRBD1 matching 9 bases. This CDR3 contains 15 residues. Germline trimming cut 7 bases from V and 4 bases from J; bases unmatched to any gene: 10. Germline-derived CDR1 and CDR2 are LNHDA and SQIVND (reference sequence). CDR3 bases: TGTGCCAGTAAAAGGGACAGGGATCTTGTCTATGGCTACACCTTC. Amino acid sequence: CASKRDRDLVYGYTF.

The V call is TRBV5-1, the J call TRBJ2-1; 7 nucleotides line up with TRBD2. Per the germline V gene, CDR1 is SGHRS and CDR2 is YFSETQ. The junction had 5 bases not matched to a gene; V was cut back by 2 bases and J by 6 bases. The CDR3 is 14 amino acids. The CDR3 region is CASSFGTGGNEQFF. As DNA, the CDR3 is TGCGCCAGCAGCTTCGGGACGGGGGGCAATGAGCAGTTCTTC.

The chain links TRBV18 to TRBJ1-1; weak D call: TRBD1 (5 bases). The CDR3 has 15 residues. Germline CDR1 KGHSH, CDR2 LQKENI. V lost 2 bases and J 5 bases, leaving 15 bases between the germline ends. CDR3 in amino acids: CASSPLEARDTEAFF. DNA for the CDR3: TGTGCCAGCTCACCATTAGAGGCCAGGGATACTGAAGCTTTCTTT.

The chain joins TRBV3-1 (or the pseudogene TRBV3-2) to TRBJ2-2; 8 nucleotides align to TRBD1. V trimming: 6 bases; J trimming: 3 bases; junction bases outside the gene matches: 9. The CDR3 totals 16 residues. Germline-derived CDR1 and CDR2 are LGHDT and YNNKEL (reference sequence). The DNA for the CDR3 is TGTGCCAGCAGATTACGGACAGGGAAGGACACCGGGGAGCTGTTTTTT. Residues: CASRLRTGKDTGELFF.

This clone was seen once. This sequence joins TRBV11-1 and TRBJ1-1; 7 nucleotides agree with TRBD1. The germline CDR1 and CDR2 sequences are SGHAT and FQDESV (reference sequence). CDR3 length: 14 amino acids. V lost 5 bases, J lost 8 bases, and 11 bases stayed unmatched. Written as DNA, the CDR3 is TGTGCCAGCAGCCCCGCATTCCAGGGGGTCGAAGCTTTCTTT. Residues: CASSPAFQGVEAFF.

This clone occurred once. The rearrangement links TRBV30 to TRBJ2-7; 7 bases are shared with TRBD2. This CDR3 has 14 amino acids. Per germline, CDR1 GTSNPN and CDR2 SVGIG (reference sequence). With V trimmed by 5 bases and J by 1 base, 8 bases remained unmatched. The CDR3 bases are TGTGCCTGGGCAGGCGGGAGTGTATCCTACGAGCAGTACTTC. This sequence encodes CAWAGGSVSYEQYF.

This clone was seen a few times. V and J are TRBV6-5 and TRBJ2-3, with 7 bases fitting TRBD1. The CDR3 spans 15 residues. Germline V gene data show CDR1 as MNHEY and CDR2 as SVGAGI. J lost 1 base, V lost 0 bases, and 1 base had no gene match. This CDR3 is CASSYSGTGTDTQYF. CDR3 bases: TGTGCCAGCAGTTACTCCGGGACAGGCACAGATACGCAGTATTTT.

CDR3 in DNA: TGTGCCAGTAGTGACGTTGGAGAGCAGCCCCAGCATTTT. Translation: CASSDVGEQPQHF. V and J are TRBV19 and TRBJ1-5, with no clear D. Germline values: CDR1 LNHDA, CDR2 SQIVND (reference sequence). This CDR3 is built from 13 residues. Trimming took off 5 bases at V and 7 bases at J, with 12 bases between the two ends.

In its sample, this clone was seen a few times. This chain uses TRBV6-1 with TRBJ2-3; D remains unclear. V was pared by 1 base and J by 5 bases, with 10 bases between. Germline V gives CDR1 MNHNS, CDR2 SASEGT. The CDR3 runs to 14 residues. The CDR3 DNA follows: TGTGCCAGCAGTGAAGTGCGGTTTGGAGATACGCAGTATTTT. Its protein product is CASSEVRFGDTQYF.

This sequence joins TRBV30 and TRBJ1-5, with D maybe TRBD1 (5 bases). There are 15 residues in the CDR3. CDR1 is GTSNPN, CDR2 SVGIG, per germline (reference sequence). The ends were cut back, 0 bases at V and 3 bases at J, with 12 bases in the middle. The CDR3 protein is CAWSVRGGNNQPQHF. CDR3 coding DNA: TGTGCCTGGAGTGTACGGGGGGGGAACAATCAGCCCCAGCATTTT.

This chain connects TRBV7-2 to TRBJ2-5; 8 positions agree with TRBD2. The CDR3 is made up of 13 amino acids. Germline trimming cut 5 bases from V and 5 bases from J; bases unmatched to any gene: 4. CDR1 is SGHTA and CDR2 is FQGNSA in the germline V gene. The CDR3 DNA reads as TGTGCCAGCAGCGACGGACTAGCCGAGACCCAGTACTTC. It codes for CASSDGLAETQYF.

V gene TRBV7-9 combines with J gene TRBJ1-2; the D is unclear. The CDR3 runs 16 residues. Germline V lookup: CDR1 SEHNR, CDR2 FQNEAQ (reference sequence). The V end lost 4 bases, the J end lost 2 bases, and 17 bases lay between the germline ends. This CDR3 reads CASSSLTTKPNYGYTF. The CDR3 DNA follows: TGTGCCAGCAGCTCACTAACCACGAAACCAAACTATGGCTACACCTTC.

The rearrangement uses TRBV6-5 and TRBJ2-3, with 10 bases aligning to TRBD1. With 7 bases clipped from V and 4 bases from J, the junction kept 5 bases outside the gene matches. The length of the CDR3 is 14 residues. CDR1 is MNHEY and CDR2 is SVGAGI in the germline V gene. This chain's CDR3 is CASNPGTGADTQYF. In DNA form, the CDR3 reads TGTGCCAGCAATCCCGGGACAGGGGCAGATACGCAGTATTTT.

In this sample, this clone turned up once. CDR3 residues: CASSPRQGDSGNTIYF. CDR3 coding DNA: TGTGCCAGCAGCCCGCGACAGGGAGACTCTGGAAACACCATATATTTT. The V gene is TRBV14, the J gene TRBJ1-3, with 7 bases identical to TRBD1. Germline V CDR1 and CDR2: SGHDN, FVKESK. This CDR3 region has 16 residues. J gave up 0 bases and V 4 bases, and 6 bases lay outside the gene matches.

V is TRBV5-1 and J is TRBJ2-1, with 8 bases identical to TRBD1. Per germline, CDR1 SGHRS and CDR2 YFSETQ. This CDR3 is built from 15 residues. The trim removed 4 bases at V and 4 bases at J, leaving 7 bases unmatched. The CDR3 bases are TGCGCCAGCAGCATCGACAGGGGAGCATACAATGAGCAGTTCTTC. Translating gives CASSIDRGAYNEQFF.

The chain is built from TRBV5-1 and TRBJ2-2; TRBD1 agrees at 8 bases. This CDR3 contains 15 residues. V gave up 4 bases and J gave up 4 bases; unmatched junction bases: 6. The germline CDR1 and CDR2 sequences are SGHRS and YFSETQ. The chain's CDR3 is CASSPTGVGTGELFF. CDR3 coding DNA: TGCGCCAGCAGCCCGACAGGGGTCGGCACCGGGGAGCTGTTTTTT.

The chain has TRBV12-3 or TRBV12-4 and TRBJ2-1; no clear D gene. This CDR3 spans 12 amino acids. The V and J ends lost 3 bases and 4 bases respectively, with 4 bases between them. CDR3 amino acids: CASSFLYNEQFF. The DNA for the CDR3 is TGTGCCAGCAGTTTTCTATACAATGAGCAGTTCTTC.

The rearrangement links TRBV2 to TRBJ1-4, with D maybe TRBD1 (6 bases). The CDR3 is made up of 15 amino acids. Germline CDR1 and CDR2: SNHLY and FYNNEI. V was pared by 6 bases and J by 4 bases, with 15 bases between. The CDR3 region is CASRRRTARNEKLFF. The CDR3 DNA sequence: TGTGCCAGCAGAAGACGGACAGCCCGTAATGAAAAACTGTTTTTT. Using reference TRBV2 and TRBJ1-4 for the parts outside the CDR3, the full variable domain is EPEVTQTPSHQVTQMGQEVILRCVPISNHLYFYWYRQILGQKVEFLVSFYNNEISEKSEIFDDQFSVERPDGSNFTLKIRSTKLEDSAMYFCASRRRTARNEKLFFGSGTQLSVL.

The CDR3 sequence is CASSAERLTDTQYF. CDR3 DNA: TGTGCCAGCAGTGCCGAGAGGCTCACAGATACGCAGTATTTT. The chain combines TRBV27 with TRBJ2-3; no clear D. The V gene lost 5 bases and the J gene lost 2 bases, with 11 bases spanning the gap. The V gene's germline CDR1 is MNHEY and CDR2 SMNVEV (reference sequence). The CDR3 is made up of 14 amino acids.

V is TRBV3-1 (or the pseudogene TRBV3-2) and J is TRBJ2-1; TRBD2 matches at 12 bases. This CDR3 region has 19 residues. Trimming removed 4 bases from V and 0 bases from J; junction bases left unmatched: 10. Per the germline V gene, CDR1 is LGHDT and CDR2 is YNNKEL (reference sequence). CDR3 amino acids: CASSPRLAGELSSYNEQFF. The CDR3 nucleotides are TGTGCCAGCAGCCCCCGACTAGCGGGGGAACTGAGCTCCTACAATGAGCAGTTCTTC.